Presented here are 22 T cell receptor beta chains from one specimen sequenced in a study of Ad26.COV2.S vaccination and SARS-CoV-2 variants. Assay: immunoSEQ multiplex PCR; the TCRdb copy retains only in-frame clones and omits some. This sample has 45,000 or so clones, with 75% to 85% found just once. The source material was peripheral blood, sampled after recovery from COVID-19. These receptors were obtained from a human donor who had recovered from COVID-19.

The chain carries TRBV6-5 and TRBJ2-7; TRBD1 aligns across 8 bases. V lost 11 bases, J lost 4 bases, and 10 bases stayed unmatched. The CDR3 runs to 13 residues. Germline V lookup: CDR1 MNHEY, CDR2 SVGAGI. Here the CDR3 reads CAGEDRAGYEQYF. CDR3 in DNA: TGTGCCGGAGAGGACAGGGCCGGGTACGAGCAGTACTTC.

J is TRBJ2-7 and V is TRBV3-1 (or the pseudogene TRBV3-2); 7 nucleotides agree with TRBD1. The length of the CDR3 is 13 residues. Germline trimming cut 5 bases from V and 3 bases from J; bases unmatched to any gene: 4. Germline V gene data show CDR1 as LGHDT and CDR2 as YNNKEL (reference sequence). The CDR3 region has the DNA TGTGCCAGCAGCAGGGACAGCCTCTACGAGCAGTACTTC. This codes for CASSRDSLYEQYF.

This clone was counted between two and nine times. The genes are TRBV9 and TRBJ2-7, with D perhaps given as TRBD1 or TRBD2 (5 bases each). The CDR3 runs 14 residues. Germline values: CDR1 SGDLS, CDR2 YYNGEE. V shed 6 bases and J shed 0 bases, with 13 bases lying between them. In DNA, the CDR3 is TGTGCCAGCAACCCGGGACGAAGCTCCTACGAGCAGTACTTC. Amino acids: CASNPGRSSYEQYF.

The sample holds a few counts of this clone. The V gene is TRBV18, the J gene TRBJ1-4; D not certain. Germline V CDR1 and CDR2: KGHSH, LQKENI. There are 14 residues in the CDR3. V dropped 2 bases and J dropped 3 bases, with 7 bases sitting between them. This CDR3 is CASSPTRANEKLFF. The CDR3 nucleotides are TGTGCCAGCTCACCAACTAGGGCTAATGAAAAACTGTTTTTT. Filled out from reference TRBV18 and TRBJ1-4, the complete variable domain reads NAGVMQNPRHLVRRRGQEARLRCSPMKGHSHVYWYRQLPEEGLKFMVYLQKENIIDESGMPKERFSAEFPKEGPSILRIQQVVRGDSAAYFCASSPTRANEKLFFGSGTQLSVL.

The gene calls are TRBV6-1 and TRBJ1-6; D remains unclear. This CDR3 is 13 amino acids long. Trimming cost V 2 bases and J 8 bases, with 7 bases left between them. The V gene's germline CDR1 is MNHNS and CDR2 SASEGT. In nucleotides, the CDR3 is TGTGCCAGCAGTGAAATGTCCGATTCACCCCTCCACTTT. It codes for CASSEMSDSPLHF.

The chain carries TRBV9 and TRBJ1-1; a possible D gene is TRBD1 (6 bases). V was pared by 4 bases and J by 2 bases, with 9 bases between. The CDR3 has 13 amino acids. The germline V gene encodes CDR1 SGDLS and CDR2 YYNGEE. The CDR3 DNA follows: TGTGCCAGCAGCCGGGGGCCAAACACTGAAGCTTTCTTT. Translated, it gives CASSRGPNTEAFF.

The CDR3 nucleotides are TGTGCCAGCTCTCCCAGTGGACAAACTAATGAAAAACTGTTTTTT. Its protein is CASSPSGQTNEKLFF. The chain links TRBV18 to TRBJ1-4; D perhaps matches TRBD1 (5 bases). Germline V gene lookup returns CDR1 KGHSH and CDR2 LQKENI. There are 15 residues in the CDR3. Trimming took 6 bases from V and 1 from J, leaving 12 bases between them.

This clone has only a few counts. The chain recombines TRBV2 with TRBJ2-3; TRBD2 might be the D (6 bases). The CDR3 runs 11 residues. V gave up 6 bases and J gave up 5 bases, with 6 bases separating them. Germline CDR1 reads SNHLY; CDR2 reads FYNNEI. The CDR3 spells CASRGGDTQYF. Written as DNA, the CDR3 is TGTGCCAGCAGGGGGGGAGATACGCAGTATTTT. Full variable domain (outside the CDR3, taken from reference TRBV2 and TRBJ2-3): EPEVTQTPSHQVTQMGQEVILRCVPISNHLYFYWYRQILGQKVEFLVSFYNNEISEKSEIFDDQFSVERPDGSNFTLKIRSTKLEDSAMYFCASRGGDTQYFGPGTRLTVL.

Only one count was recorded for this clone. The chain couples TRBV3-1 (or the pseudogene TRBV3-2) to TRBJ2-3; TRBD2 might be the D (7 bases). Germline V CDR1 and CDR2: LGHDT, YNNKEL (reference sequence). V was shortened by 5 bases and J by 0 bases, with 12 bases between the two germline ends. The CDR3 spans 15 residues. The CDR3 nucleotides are TGTGCCAGCAGCTCCCGGGGGGCTAGCACAGATACGCAGTATTTT. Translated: CASSSRGASTDTQYF.

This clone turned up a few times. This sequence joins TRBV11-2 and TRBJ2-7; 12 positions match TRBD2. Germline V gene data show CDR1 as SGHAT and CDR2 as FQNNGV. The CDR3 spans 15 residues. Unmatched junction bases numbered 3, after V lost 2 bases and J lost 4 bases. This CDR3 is CASSLRLAGVYEQYF. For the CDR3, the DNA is TGTGCCAGCAGCTTAAGACTAGCGGGAGTTTACGAGCAGTACTTC.

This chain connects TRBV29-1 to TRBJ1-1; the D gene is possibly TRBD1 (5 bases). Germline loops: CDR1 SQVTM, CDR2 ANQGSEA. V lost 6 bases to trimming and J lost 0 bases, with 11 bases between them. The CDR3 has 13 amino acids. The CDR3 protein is CSVRGRLNTEAFF. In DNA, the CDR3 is TGCAGCGTGAGGGGACGGCTGAACACTGAAGCTTTCTTT.

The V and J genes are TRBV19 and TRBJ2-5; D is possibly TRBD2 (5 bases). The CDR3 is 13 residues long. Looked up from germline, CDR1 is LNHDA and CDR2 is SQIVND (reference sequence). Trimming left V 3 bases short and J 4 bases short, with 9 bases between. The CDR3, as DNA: TGTGCCAGTAGTATCCTCCGGGGAGAGACCCAGTACTTC. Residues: CASSILRGETQYF.

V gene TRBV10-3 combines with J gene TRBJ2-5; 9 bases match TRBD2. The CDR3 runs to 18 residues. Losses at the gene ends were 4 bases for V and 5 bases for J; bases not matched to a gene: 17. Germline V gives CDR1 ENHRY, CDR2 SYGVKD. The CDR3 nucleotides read TGTGCCATCAGTGGGGGTCTTAGCGGGGGAGGGCTTCGCGAGACCCAGTACTTC. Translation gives CAISGGLSGGGLRETQYF.

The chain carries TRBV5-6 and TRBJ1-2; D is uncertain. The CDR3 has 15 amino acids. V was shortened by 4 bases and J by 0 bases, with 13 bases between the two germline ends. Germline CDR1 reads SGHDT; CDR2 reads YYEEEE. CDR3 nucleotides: TGTGCCAGCAGCCCGCCGGGGATTGCTAACTATGGCTACACCTTC. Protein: CASSPPGIANYGYTF.

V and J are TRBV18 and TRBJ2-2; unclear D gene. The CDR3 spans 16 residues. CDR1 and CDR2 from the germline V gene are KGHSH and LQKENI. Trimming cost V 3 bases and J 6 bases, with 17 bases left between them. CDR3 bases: TGTGCCAGCTCACCTACCGGTGGAAGGGTGGCCGGGGAGCTGTTTTTT. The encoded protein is CASSPTGGRVAGELFF.

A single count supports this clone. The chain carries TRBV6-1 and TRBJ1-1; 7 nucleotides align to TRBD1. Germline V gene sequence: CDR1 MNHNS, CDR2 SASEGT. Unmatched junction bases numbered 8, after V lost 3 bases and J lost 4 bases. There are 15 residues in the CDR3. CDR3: CASSDPQGRGTEAFF. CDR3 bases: TGTGCCAGCAGTGACCCACAGGGGCGAGGCACTGAAGCTTTCTTT.

CDR3 protein: CASSIGQLTGNTIYF. CDR3 nucleotides: TGTGCCAGTAGTATAGGGCAGCTCACTGGAAACACCATATATTTT. This chain connects TRBV19 to TRBJ1-3, with D unresolved. Per germline, CDR1 LNHDA and CDR2 SQIVND (reference sequence). Trimming took 1 base from V and 2 from J, leaving 9 bases between them. The CDR3 runs to 15 residues.

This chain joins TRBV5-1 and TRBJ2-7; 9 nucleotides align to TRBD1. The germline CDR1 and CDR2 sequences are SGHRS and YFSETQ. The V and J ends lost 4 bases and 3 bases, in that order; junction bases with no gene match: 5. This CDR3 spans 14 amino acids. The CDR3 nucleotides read TGCGCCAGCAGCCCCGGGACAGGGCTCTACGAGCAGTACGTC. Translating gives CASSPGTGLYEQYV.

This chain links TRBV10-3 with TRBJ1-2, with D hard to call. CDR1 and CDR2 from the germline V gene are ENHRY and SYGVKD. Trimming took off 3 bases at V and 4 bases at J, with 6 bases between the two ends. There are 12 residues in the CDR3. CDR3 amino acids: CAISETGYGYTF. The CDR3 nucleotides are TGTGCCATCAGTGAAACCGGCTATGGCTACACCTTC.

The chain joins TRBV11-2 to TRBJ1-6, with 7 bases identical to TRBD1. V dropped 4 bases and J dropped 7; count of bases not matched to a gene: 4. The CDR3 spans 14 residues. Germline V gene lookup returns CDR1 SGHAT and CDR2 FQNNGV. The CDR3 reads CASSSTGFNSPLHF. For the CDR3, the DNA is TGTGCCAGCAGCTCGACAGGGTTCAATTCACCCCTCCACTTT.

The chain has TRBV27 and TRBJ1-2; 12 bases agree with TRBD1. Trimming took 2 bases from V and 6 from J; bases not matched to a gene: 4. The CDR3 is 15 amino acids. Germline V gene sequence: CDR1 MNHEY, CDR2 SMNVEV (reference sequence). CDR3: CASSLKGQGANGYTF. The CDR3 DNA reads TGTGCCAGCAGTTTAAAGGGACAGGGGGCGAATGGCTACACCTTC.

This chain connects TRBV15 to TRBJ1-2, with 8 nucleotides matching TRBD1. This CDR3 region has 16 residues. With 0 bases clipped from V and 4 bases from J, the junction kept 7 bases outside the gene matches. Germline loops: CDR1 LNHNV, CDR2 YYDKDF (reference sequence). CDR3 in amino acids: CATSRDLDRGLYGYTF. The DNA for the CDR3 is TGTGCCACCAGCAGAGATTTAGACAGGGGACTCTATGGCTACACCTTC.